This T cell receptor beta chain was found in a study of blood T cell repertoires in COVID-19. Germline values: CDR1 MNHEY, CDR2 SVGAGI. Trimming at V came to 5 bases and at J to 3 bases, leaving 3 bases not matched to a gene. The CDR3 has 14 residues. Method: immunoSEQ multiplex PCR; TCRdb's copy keeps in-frame clones and lacks some. The sample gives some 75,000 clones, less than 90% of which show up once; about 6.5% is in the top ten. The sequence came from an elderly man with COVID-19, enrolled during active disease. Sequenced: peripheral blood. The chain joins TRBV6-5 to TRBJ2-3; 9 bases map to TRBD2. This chain's CDR3 is CASSRGLATDTQYF. CDR3 sequence (DNA): TGTGCCAGCAGTAGGGGACTAGCTACAGATACGCAGTATTTT.